Described below is a single TCR beta chain sequence and its context. Its cognate antigen is unknown. At one end the junction does not follow the germline gene, possibly because of a read error. The same CDR3 also results from other DNA sequences found in this sample. These data come from a study of radiotherapy plus CTLA-4 blockade in lung cancer. Germline V lookup: CDR1 MNHEY, CDR2 SMNVEV (reference sequence). The CDR3 covers 19 residues. Study-wide findings and caveats: Alongside interferon-beta, early blood T cell clone dynamics were reportedly the best predictor of response.

Sequencing was performed with immunoSEQ multiplex PCR; in TCRdb, only in-frame clones are kept and a portion is missing. Counted here are 120,000 or so clones, 75% to 80% occurring once; the ten biggest clones make up approximately 5.2%. Those patients who had chemo-refractory metastatic non-small-cell lung cancer were given focal radiation along with CTLA-4 blockade through ipilimumab. The sequence was obtained from a human donor with non-small cell lung cancer who had a partial response to radiotherapy plus ipilimumab. The material sequenced was peripheral blood, taken from a patient treated with radiotherapy plus ipilimumab. This sequence joins TRBV27 and TRBJ1-4; D is uncertain. CDR3 sequence: CASSFEFPGSVATNEKLFF. DNA of the CDR3: TGTGCCAGCAGTTTTGAGTTTCCGGGTTCAGTTGCAACTAATGAAAAACTATTTTTT.